What follows is one TCR beta chain and its context. The antigen it binds to is not known. The sample holds no much larger clone one base away, and base qualities are not on file. This sample was included in a study of identifying expanded T cells in peripheral blood (dated by TCRdb to about 2019). In the study overall: Technical replicates were generated by sequencing separate aliquots of the same genomic DNA pool, with four replicates compared pairwise. Overall study outcomes, separate from this receptor: Across all healthy-donor time intervals, the beta-binomial model significantly lowered both the number of clones called differentially abundant and the false-positive rate. Variance in clone template counts between approximately two-week samples significantly increased with total template count across all healthy donors. About 1.3 differentially abundant clones were flagged by the binomial model between technical replicates, whereas about 16 and 20 were flagged over roughly two weeks and four weeks, respectively. The authors expected that biological variance in healthy repertoires might rise further over much longer intervals, such as months to years.

TCRbeta CDR3 regions were profiled with the immunoSEQ Assay using bias-controlled multiplex PCR amplification of genomic DNA. The original methods were these. The absolute abundance of each unique TCRbeta CDR3 region was quantified after sequences were collapsed and filtered. Differential abundance was assessed using a binomial (Fisher-equivalent) model and a beta-binomial model in which time-dependent variance fitted from healthy donors was added. Clones with fewer than 5 combined templates were excluded, and clones with Benjamini-Hochberg FDR below 0.01 were called differentially abundant. Beta-binomial variance was modeled as a function of total template count across the two samples using the form v = (b*log(k)+a)^2. TCRdb obtained this table from immuneACCESS and retained in-frame rearrangements with V and J assigned. These tables miss some clones; where compared with another copy, unresolved V genes account for less than half of the shortfall, and the remainder is unexplained. V, J and clone size reflect that table, while D and trimming were determined from the DNA. The sample table records approximately 92,000 clones; around 83% of these occur just once. The ten top clones hold just under 4.5% of the sample.

During the collection period, no immune events, such as infections, were documented for the healthy donors. To calibrate time-dependent variance in a beta-binomial model of T-cell clone differential abundance, blood repertoires from healthy donors were used as a training cohort. There were some ten healthy donors in the training cohort, of whom 3 were female and 7 were male. An age range of about 29 to 65 years, with an average of about 39 years, was recorded for the donors. Obtained from a commercial supplier, whole blood was collected from each healthy donor at three time points set approximately two weeks apart. For immunosequencing, genomic DNA was extracted from whole blood that had not been sorted. Reading the germline V gene gives CDR1 SGHVS and CDR2 FQNEAQ. V and J lose 1 base and 5 bases, and a span of 8 bases separates them. The CDR3 measures 13 amino acids from cysteine to phenylalanine. This entry keeps only the CDR3 DNA: 39 bases, framed from base 1.

The sequenced sample was blood. This receptor chain uses TRBV7-8 and TRBJ2-5, with the D gene uncertain. The receptor was isolated from a person between 18 and 75 years old in good health. At the DNA level, the sequence is TGTGCCAGCAGCTTAGGGGGTGGGGAGACCCAGTACTTC. Its amino acids are CASSLGGGETQYF.